Shown below are 4 T cell receptor beta chains from a single sample sequenced in a study of T cell responses to AZD1222 COVID-19 vaccine. The assay was immunoSEQ multiplex PCR, and TCRdb's table has in-frame clones only and misses some. The repertoire has roughly 77,000 clones, nearly 90% of them found once; the top ten carry roughly 5%. Specimen: peripheral blood, collected on day 0 of MenACWY control vaccination. The receptors originated from an adult in good health.

The V gene is TRBV29-1, the J gene TRBJ2-7; TRBD2 might be the D (6 bases). The V gene lost 7 bases and the J gene lost 5 bases, with 21 bases spanning the gap. The CDR3 runs to 14 residues. From germline, CDR1 is SQVTM and CDR2 ANQGSEA. The CDR3 region is CSEPTAGKRHEQYF. The CDR3 DNA reads as TGCAGCGAACCTACCGCGGGGAAGCGCCACGAGCAGTACTTC.

This clone was counted only a few times. This sequence joins TRBV6-5 and TRBJ2-7; 9 bases match TRBD1. This CDR3 is 15 amino acids long. Germline lookup yields CDR1 MNHEY and CDR2 SVGAGI. Unmatched junction bases numbered 4, after V lost 2 bases and J lost 2 bases. The CDR3 DNA sequence: TGTGCCAGCAGTTACGTACAGGGGGCTGCCTACGAGCAGTACTTC. Protein: CASSYVQGAAYEQYF.

V gene TRBV13 combines with J gene TRBJ1-4; D is uncertain. The CDR3 spans 14 residues. V shed 4 bases and J shed 8 bases, with 14 bases lying between them. CDR1 is PRHDT, CDR2 FYEKMQ, per germline (reference sequence). CDR3 nucleotide sequence: TGTGCCAGCAGCTCTGGCGGGGTGAAGGAAAAACTGTTTTTT. Encoded protein: CASSSGGVKEKLFF.

The rearrangement links TRBV21-1 to TRBJ1-6; TRBD1, the table's D call, was not compared with the DNA. TRBV21-1 is termed a pseudogene. The CDR3 is made up of 14 amino acids. The CDR3 bases are TGTGCCAGCACACAGGGGGCGAAGAATTCACCCCTCCACTTT. It codes for CASTQGAKNSPLHF.